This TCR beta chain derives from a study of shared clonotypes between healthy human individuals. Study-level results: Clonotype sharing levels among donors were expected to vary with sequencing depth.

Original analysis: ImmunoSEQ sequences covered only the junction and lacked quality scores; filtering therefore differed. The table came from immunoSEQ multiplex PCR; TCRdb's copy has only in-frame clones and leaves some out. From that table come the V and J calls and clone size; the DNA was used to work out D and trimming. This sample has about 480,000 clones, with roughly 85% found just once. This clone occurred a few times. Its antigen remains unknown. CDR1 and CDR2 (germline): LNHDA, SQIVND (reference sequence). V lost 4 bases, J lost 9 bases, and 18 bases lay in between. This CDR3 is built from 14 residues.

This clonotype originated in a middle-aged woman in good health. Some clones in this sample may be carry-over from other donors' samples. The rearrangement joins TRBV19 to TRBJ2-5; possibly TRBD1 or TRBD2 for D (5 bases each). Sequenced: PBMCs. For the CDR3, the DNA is TGTGCCAGTAGTACCTCCGGGACCCTCAACCCCCAGTACTTC. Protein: CASSTSGTLNPQYF. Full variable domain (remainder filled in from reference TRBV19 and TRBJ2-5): DGGITQSPKYLFRKEGQNVTLSCEQNLNHDAMYWYRQDPGQGLRLIYYSQIVNDFQKGDIAEGYSVSREKKESFPLTVTSAQKNPTAFYLCASSTSGTLNPQYFGPGTRLLVL.